The next 15 T cell receptor beta chains were all read from a single sample in a study of blood T cell repertoires in COVID-19. This table comes from immunoSEQ multiplex PCR, and its TCRdb copy is limited to in-frame clones, with some not included. The sample shows about 69,000 clones, 75% to 90% of them seen only once. Input material: peripheral blood. All receptors come from a man in his forties with COVID-19, enrolled during active disease.

This chain connects TRBV7-3 to TRBJ2-2, with D perhaps matching TRBD2 (5 bases). Germline values: CDR1 SGHTA, CDR2 FQGTGA. The CDR3 is 16 residues long. Between the trimmed V and J ends, which lost 1 base and 3 bases, there was a span of 12 bases. The CDR3 here is CASSLNGPGDTGELFF. DNA of the CDR3: TGTGCCAGCAGCTTAAACGGCCCCGGGGACACCGGGGAGCTGTTTTTT.

V is TRBV29-1 and J is TRBJ2-3, with a weak D call TRBD2 (5 bases). Trimming took 2 bases from V and 6 from J, leaving 9 bases between them. CDR1 SQVTM and CDR2 ANQGSEA come from the germline V gene. This CDR3 spans 12 amino acids. CDR3 DNA: TGCAGCGTTGAACGGGGATCGGATACGCAGTATTTT. Translating gives CSVERGSDTQYF.

This chain connects TRBV12-2 to TRBJ1-5. TRBV12-2 is described as a pseudogene. CDR3 length: 13 residues. The CDR3 is CASRLDRGRPQHF. CDR3 nucleotide sequence: TGTGCAAGTCGCTTAGACCGGGGTAGGCCCCAGCATTTT.

The chain couples TRBV5-6 to TRBJ1-1; 7 bases line up with TRBD1. Germline CDR1 and CDR2: SGHDT and YYEEEE. This CDR3 region has 15 residues. V gave up 1 base and J gave up 1 base; unmatched junction bases: 4. The chain's CDR3 is CASSLITGANTEAFF. CDR3 nucleotides: TGTGCCAGCAGCTTGATAACAGGGGCGAACACTGAAGCTTTCTTT.

The gene calls are TRBV27 and TRBJ2-1; 9 nucleotides align to TRBD2. The V gene's germline CDR1 is MNHEY and CDR2 SMNVEV (reference sequence). The J segment lost 3 bases and the V segment lost 9 bases, leaving 6 bases of the junction unmatched. The CDR3 runs 14 residues. CDR3 protein: CARQKRGVYNEQFF. CDR3 in DNA: TGTGCCAGGCAAAAGCGGGGGGTCTACAATGAGCAGTTCTTC.

This clone was recorded a few times. This chain links TRBV2 with TRBJ1-5, with unresolved D. Germline loops: CDR1 SNHLY, CDR2 FYNNEI. Trimming took 2 bases from V and 5 from J, leaving 4 bases between them. The CDR3 length is 12 residues. DNA of the CDR3: TGTGCCAGCAGTGAACCGGATCAGCCCCAGCATTTT. Translation gives CASSEPDQPQHF. Full variable domain (missing parts from reference TRBV2 and TRBJ1-5): EPEVTQTPSHQVTQMGQEVILRCVPISNHLYFYWYRQILGQKVEFLVSFYNNEISEKSEIFDDQFSVERPDGSNFTLKIRSTKLEDSAMYFCASSEPDQPQHFGDGTRLSIL.

This clone was found once. This rearrangement joins TRBV2 to TRBJ2-7, with a weak D call TRBD1 (6 bases). Per germline, CDR1 SNHLY and CDR2 FYNNEI. Deletions cut 5 bases from V and 2 bases from J, with 22 bases between. This CDR3 spans 17 amino acids. The CDR3 loop reads CASSQNPGVNSPYEQYF. As DNA, the CDR3 is TGTGCCAGCAGTCAAAATCCAGGGGTGAATTCTCCCTACGAGCAGTACTTC.

The rearrangement joins TRBV6-6 to TRBJ1-1, with TRBD1 identical over 7 bases. CDR1 is MNHNY, CDR2 SVGAGI, per germline (reference sequence). The CDR3 has 14 residues. V was clipped by 6 bases and J by 5 bases; unmatched bases: 9. The CDR3 bases are TGTGCCAGCAGCCGAGGGGGCCGTGAGACTGAAGCTTTCTTT. It is translated as CASSRGGRETEAFF.

J is TRBJ2-6 and V is TRBV10-1; no clear D. Looked up from germline, CDR1 is WNHNN and CDR2 is SYGVQD (reference sequence). The CDR3 runs 14 residues. V lost 6 bases to trimming and J lost 0 bases, with 6 bases between them. The CDR3 DNA sequence: TGCGCCAGCAGCGACAACTCTGGGGCCAACGTCCTGACTTTC. The encoded protein is CASSDNSGANVLTF.

The V and J genes are TRBV2 and TRBJ2-2; TRBD2 matches 14 bases. This CDR3 has 17 residues. Trimming took 8 bases from V and 1 from J; bases not matched to a gene: 6. The germline V gene encodes CDR1 SNHLY and CDR2 FYNNEI. CDR3 nucleotides: TGTGCCAGCGGAGGACTAGCGGGGGGCTTGAACACCGGGGAGCTGTTTTTT. It yields the protein CASGGLAGGLNTGELFF. Full variable domain (rest looked up from reference TRBV2 and TRBJ2-2): EPEVTQTPSHQVTQMGQEVILRCVPISNHLYFYWYRQILGQKVEFLVSFYNNEISEKSEIFDDQFSVERPDGSNFTLKIRSTKLEDSAMYFCASGGLAGGLNTGELFFGEGSRLTVL.

The CDR3 coding sequence is TGCGCCAGCAGCCCGGGGACTCTCCAAGAGACCCAGTACTTC. Its protein product is CASSPGTLQETQYF. This chain joins TRBV5-1 and TRBJ2-5, with TRBD2 as a possible D gene (6 bases). This CDR3 comprises 14 residues. Germline loops: CDR1 SGHRS, CDR2 YFSETQ. V lost 4 bases to trimming and J lost 1 base, with 11 bases between them. Full variable domain (missing parts from reference TRBV5-1 and TRBJ2-5): KAGVTQTPRYLIKTRGQQVTLSCSPISGHRSVSWYQQTPGQGLQFLFEYFSETQRNKGNFPGRFSGRQFSNSRSEMNVSTLELGDSALYLCASSPGTLQETQYFGPGTRLLVL.

This chain links TRBV6-1 with TRBJ2-5; 7 bases map to TRBD1. Germline CDR1 reads MNHNS; CDR2 reads SASEGT. The ends lost 0 bases at V and 0 bases at J; junction bases unmatched: 1. This CDR3 region has 15 residues. CDR3 in amino acids: CASSEAGTDQETQYF. CDR3 DNA: TGTGCCAGCAGTGAAGCCGGGACAGACCAAGAGACCCAGTACTTC.

The DNA of the CDR3 is TGTGCCAGCGGCGGACAGGGGGGTGATATGAACACTGAAGCTTTCTTT. Translated, it gives CASGGQGGDMNTEAFF. The rearrangement uses TRBV10-3 and TRBJ1-1, with 10 bases aligning to TRBD1. The CDR3 contains 16 residues. V lost 10 bases to trimming and J lost 0 bases; unmatched junction nucleotides: 11. Germline V gene lookup returns CDR1 ENHRY and CDR2 SYGVKD.

This clone was seen a single time. This chain connects TRBV28 to TRBJ1-6, with no clear D. Germline V lookup: CDR1 MDHEN, CDR2 SYDVKM. V lost 4 bases and J 10 bases, leaving 14 bases between the germline ends. CDR3 length: 14 amino acids. DNA for the CDR3: TGTGCCAGCAGTTCACAACAGTCTAAATCACCCCTCCACTTT. This sequence encodes CASSSQQSKSPLHF.

The chain uses TRBV5-1 and TRBJ1-2; 9 nucleotides agree with TRBD1. V shed 4 bases and J 4 bases; nucleotides not matched to a gene: 14. Germline CDR1 is SGHRS and CDR2 is YFSETQ. The CDR3 is 17 amino acids. The CDR3: CASSASEGTGTFYGYTF. For the CDR3, the DNA is TGCGCCAGCAGCGCCTCAGAGGGGACAGGGACCTTCTATGGCTACACCTTC.